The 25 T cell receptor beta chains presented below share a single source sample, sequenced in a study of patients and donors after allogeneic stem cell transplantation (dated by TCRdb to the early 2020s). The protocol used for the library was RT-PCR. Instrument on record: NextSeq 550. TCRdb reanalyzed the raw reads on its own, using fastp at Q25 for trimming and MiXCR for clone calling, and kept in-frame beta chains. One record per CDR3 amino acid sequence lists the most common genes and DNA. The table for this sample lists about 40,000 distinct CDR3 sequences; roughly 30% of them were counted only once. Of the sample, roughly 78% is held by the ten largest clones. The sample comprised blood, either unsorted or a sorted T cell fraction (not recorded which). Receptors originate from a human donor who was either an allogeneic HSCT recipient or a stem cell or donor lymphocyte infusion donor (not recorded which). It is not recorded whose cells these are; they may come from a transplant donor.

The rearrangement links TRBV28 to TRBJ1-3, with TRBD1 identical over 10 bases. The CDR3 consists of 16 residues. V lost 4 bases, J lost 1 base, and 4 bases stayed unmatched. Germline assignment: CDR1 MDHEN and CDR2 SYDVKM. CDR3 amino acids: CASSYDRGRSGNTIYF. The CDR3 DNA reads TGTGCCAGCAGTTACGACAGGGGGCGTTCTGGAAACACCATATATTTT. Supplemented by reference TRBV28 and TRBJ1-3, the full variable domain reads DVKVTQSSRYLVKRTGEKVFLECVQDMDHENMFWYRQDPGLGLRLIYFSYDVKMKEKGDIPEGYSVSREKKERFSLILESASTNQTSMYLCASSYDRGRSGNTIYFGEGSWLTVV.

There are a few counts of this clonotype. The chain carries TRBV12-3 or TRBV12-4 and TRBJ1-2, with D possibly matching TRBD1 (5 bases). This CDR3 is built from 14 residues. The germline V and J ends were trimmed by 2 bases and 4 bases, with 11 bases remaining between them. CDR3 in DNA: TGTGCCAGCAGTTTAACTTCAGGGACCTATGGCTACACCTTC. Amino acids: CASSLTSGTYGYTF.

The CDR3 reads CATKRLAGEYNEQFF. The CDR3 DNA sequence: TGTGCCACTAAGCGACTAGCGGGGGAATACAATGAGCAGTTCTTC. The chain carries TRBV2 and TRBJ2-1, with 12 nucleotides matching TRBD2. CDR1 is SNHLY, CDR2 FYNNEI, per germline. This CDR3 region has 15 residues. V shed 10 bases, J shed 4 bases, and the junction held 8 bases outside the gene matches.

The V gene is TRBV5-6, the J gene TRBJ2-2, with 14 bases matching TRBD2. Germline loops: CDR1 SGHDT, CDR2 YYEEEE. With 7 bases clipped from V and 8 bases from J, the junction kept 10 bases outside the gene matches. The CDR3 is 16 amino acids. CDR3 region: CASLPGLAGEAGELFF. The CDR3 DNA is TGTGCCAGCCTCCCGGGACTAGCGGGAGAGGCGGGGGAGCTGTTTTTT.

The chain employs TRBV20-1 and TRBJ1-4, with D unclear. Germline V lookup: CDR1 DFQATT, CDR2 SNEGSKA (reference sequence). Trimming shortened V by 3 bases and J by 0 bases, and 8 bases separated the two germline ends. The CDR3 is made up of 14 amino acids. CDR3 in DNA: TGCAGTGCTAGGACCGGGACAACTAATGAAAAACTGTTTTTT. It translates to CSARTGTTNEKLFF.

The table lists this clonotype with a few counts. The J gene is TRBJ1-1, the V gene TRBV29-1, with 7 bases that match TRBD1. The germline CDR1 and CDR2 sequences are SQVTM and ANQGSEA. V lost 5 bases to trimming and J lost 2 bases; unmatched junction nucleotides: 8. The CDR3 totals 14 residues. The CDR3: CSVPPRDRNTEAFF. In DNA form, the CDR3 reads TGCAGCGTTCCACCTCGGGACAGAAACACTGAAGCTTTCTTT.

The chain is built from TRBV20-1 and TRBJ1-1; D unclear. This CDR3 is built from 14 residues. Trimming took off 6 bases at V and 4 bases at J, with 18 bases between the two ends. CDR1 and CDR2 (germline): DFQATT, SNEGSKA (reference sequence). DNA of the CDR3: TGCAGTGCAAAACAGTCCAAGGTTGTCACTGAAGCTTTCTTT. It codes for CSAKQSKVVTEAFF.

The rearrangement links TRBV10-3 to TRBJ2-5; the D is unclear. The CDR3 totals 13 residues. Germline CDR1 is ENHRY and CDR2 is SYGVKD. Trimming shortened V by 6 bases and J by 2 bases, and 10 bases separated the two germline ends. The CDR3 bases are TGTGCCATCAGCCTGACGGATCAAGAGACCCAGTACTTC. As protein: CAISLTDQETQYF.

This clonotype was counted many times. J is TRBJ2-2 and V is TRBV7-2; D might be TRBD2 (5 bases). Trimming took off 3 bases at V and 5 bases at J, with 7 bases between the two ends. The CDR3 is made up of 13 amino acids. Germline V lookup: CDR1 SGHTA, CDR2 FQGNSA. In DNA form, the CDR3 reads TGTGCCAGCAGCTTCCGGGAAACCGGGGAGCTGTTTTTT. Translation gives CASSFRETGELFF.

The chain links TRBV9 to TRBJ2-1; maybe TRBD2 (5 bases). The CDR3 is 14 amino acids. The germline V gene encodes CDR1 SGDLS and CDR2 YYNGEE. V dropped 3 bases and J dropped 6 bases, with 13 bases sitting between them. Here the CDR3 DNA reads TGTGCCAGCAGCGCAACTAGGCATATCAATGAGCAGTTCTTC. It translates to CASSATRHINEQFF.

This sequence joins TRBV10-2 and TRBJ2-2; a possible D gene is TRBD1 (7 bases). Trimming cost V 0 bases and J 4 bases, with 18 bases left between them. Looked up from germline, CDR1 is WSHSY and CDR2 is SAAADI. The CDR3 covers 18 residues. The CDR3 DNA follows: TGCGCCAGCAGTGAGTCAGGAGGGGGCTTGTACGTCACCGGGGAGCTGTTTTTT. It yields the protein CASSESGGGLYVTGELFF.

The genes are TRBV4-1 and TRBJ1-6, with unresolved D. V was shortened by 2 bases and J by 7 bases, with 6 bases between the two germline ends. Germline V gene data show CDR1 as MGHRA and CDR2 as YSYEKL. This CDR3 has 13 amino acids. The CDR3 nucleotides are TGCGCCAGCAGCCAAACGGTCAATTCACCCCTCCACTTT. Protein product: CASSQTVNSPLHF.

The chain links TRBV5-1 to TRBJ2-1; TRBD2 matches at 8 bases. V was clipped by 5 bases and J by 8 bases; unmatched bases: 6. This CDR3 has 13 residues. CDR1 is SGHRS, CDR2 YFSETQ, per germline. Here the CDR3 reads CASSTSGQDEQFF. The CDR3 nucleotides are TGCGCCAGCAGTACTAGCGGCCAGGATGAGCAGTTCTTC.

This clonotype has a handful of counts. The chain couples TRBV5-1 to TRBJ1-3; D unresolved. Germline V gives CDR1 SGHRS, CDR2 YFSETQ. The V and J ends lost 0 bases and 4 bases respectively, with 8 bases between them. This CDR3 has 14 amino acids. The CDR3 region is CASSLATSGNTIYF. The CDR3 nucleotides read TGCGCCAGCAGCTTGGCTACATCCGGAAACACCATATATTTT. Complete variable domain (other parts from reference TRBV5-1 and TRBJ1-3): KAGVTQTPRYLIKTRGQQVTLSCSPISGHRSVSWYQQTPGQGLQFLFEYFSETQRNKGNFPGRFSGRQFSNSRSEMNVSTLELGDSALYLCASSLATSGNTIYFGEGSWLTVV.

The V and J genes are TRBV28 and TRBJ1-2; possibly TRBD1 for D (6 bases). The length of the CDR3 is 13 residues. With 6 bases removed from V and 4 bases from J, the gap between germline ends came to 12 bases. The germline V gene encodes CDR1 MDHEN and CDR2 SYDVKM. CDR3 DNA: TGTGCCAGCAGCCCGACAGGAATCTATGGCTACACCTTC. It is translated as CASSPTGIYGYTF.

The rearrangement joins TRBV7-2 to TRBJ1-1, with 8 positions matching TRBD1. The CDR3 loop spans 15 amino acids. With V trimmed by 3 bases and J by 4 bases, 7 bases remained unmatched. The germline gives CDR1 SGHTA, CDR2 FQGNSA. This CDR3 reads CASSFTPTGGTEAFF. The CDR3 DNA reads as TGTGCCAGCAGCTTTACCCCAACAGGGGGCACTGAAGCTTTCTTT.

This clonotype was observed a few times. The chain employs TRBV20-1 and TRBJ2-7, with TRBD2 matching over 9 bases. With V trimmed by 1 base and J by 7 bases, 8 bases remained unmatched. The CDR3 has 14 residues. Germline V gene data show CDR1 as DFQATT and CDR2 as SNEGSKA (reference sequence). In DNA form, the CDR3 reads TGCAGTGCTAGAGGTCTAGCGGGAAGGAGTGAGCAGTACTTC. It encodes CSARGLAGRSEQYF.

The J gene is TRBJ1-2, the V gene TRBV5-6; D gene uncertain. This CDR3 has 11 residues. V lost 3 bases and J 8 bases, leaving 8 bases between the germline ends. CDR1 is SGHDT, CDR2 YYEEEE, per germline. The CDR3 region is CASSSGSGYTF. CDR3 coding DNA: TGTGCCAGCAGCTCCGGATCCGGCTACACCTTC.

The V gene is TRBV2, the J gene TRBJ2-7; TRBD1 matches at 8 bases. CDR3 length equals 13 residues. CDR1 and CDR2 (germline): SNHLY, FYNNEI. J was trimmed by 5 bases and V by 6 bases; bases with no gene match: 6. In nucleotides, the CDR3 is TGTGCCAGCAGGTACGGACAGGGCCACGAGCAGTACTTC. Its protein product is CASRYGQGHEQYF.

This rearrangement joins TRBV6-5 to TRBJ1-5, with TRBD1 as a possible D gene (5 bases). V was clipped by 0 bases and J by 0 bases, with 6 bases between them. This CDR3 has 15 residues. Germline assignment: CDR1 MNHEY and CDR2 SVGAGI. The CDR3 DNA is TGTGCCAGCAGTTACTCGCAGGGTAGCAATCAGCCCCAGCATTTT. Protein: CASSYSQGSNQPQHF.

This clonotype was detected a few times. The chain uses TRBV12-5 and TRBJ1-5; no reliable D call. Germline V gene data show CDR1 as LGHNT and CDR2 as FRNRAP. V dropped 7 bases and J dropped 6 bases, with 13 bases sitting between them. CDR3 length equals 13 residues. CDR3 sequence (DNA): TGTGCTAGTGCCATCTGGGGAGGTCAGCCCCAGCATTTT. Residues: CASAIWGGQPQHF. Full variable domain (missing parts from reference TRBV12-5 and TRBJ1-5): DARVTQTPRHKVTEMGQEVTMRCQPILGHNTVFWYRQTMMQGLELLAYFRNRAPLDDSGMPKDRFSAEMPDATLATLKIQPSEPRDSAVYFCASAIWGGQPQHFGDGTRLSIL.

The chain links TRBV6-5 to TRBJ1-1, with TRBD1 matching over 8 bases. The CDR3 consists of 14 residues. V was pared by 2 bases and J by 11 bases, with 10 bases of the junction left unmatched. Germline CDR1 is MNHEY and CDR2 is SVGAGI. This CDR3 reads CASSYTWQGATAFF. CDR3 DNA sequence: TGTGCCAGCAGTTACACGTGGCAGGGGGCTACGGCTTTCTTT.

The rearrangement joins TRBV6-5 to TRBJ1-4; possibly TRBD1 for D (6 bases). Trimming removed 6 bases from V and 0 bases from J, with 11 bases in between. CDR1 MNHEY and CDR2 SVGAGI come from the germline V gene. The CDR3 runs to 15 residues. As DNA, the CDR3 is TGTGCCAGCAGCACAGGGTACGCAACTAATGAAAAACTGTTTTTT. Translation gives CASSTGYATNEKLFF.

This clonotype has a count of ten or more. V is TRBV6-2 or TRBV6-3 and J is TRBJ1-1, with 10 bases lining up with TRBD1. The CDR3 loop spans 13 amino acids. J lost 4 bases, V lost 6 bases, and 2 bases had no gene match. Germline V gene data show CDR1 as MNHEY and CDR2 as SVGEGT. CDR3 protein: CASRWTGGTEAFF. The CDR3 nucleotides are TGTGCCAGCAGGTGGACAGGGGGCACTGAAGCTTTCTTT.

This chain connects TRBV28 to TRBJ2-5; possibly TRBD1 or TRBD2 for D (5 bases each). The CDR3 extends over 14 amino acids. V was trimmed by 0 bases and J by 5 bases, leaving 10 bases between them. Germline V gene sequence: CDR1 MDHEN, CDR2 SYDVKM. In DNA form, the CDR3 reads TGTGCCAGCAGTTTATGGAGGGGCGAGGAGACCCAGTACTTC. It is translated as CASSLWRGEETQYF.